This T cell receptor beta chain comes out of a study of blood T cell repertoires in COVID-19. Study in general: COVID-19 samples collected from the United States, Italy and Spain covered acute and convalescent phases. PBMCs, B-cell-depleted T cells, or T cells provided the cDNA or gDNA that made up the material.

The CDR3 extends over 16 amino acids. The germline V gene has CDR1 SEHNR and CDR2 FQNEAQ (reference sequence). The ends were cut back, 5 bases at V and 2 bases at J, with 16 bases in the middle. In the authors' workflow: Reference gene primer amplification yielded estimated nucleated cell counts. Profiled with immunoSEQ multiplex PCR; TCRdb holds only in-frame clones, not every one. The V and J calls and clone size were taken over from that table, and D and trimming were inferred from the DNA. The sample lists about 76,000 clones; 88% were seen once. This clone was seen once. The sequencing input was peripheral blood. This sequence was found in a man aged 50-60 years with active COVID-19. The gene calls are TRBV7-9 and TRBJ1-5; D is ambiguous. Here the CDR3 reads CASSLGPTTGNQPQHF. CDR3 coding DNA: TGTGCCAGCAGCCTAGGGCCTACGACTGGCAATCAGCCCCAGCATTTT.